The following is a TCR beta chain sequence with its context. This clonotype was counted between two and nine times. Its antigen is unknown. No base qualities exist here, and no much larger clone lies one base off it. The data were taken from a study of identical twins (dated by TCRdb to the mid-2010s). General notes on the study: To test whether fetal clonotypes persist, the study used deep sequencing on TCR alpha and beta repertoires from monozygotic twins, unrelated adults of various ages, and cord blood. To rule out contamination, replicate twin experiments were performed at different times with different library preparation protocols. Results the study describes overall, beyond this receptor: Because the same donors could not be followed over many years, the conclusions depended on cross-sectional statistical analysis. Zero-insertion analyses could be partly confounded by invariant T cells such as MAIT and iNKT, though diverse VJ usage argued against such confounding for most clonotypes. Compared with coincidental sharing between unrelated individuals, out-of-frame TCR alpha sequences shared between twins showed an excess of sequences with low generation probability. In monozygotic twins, recombination models systematically underestimated out-of-frame TCR alpha sharing, but the models matched the sharing seen between unrelated individuals. A weaker excess of twin sharing was found in beta out-of-frame sequences because the signal-to-noise ratio was lowered by fewer shared sequences. Fewer insertions were carried by abundant cord blood beta clonotypes, a similar but weaker trend appeared in young adult naive repertoires, and no such trend appeared in memory repertoires.

Trimming leaves V shorter by 5 bases and J shorter by 2 bases, with the junction holding 6 bases beyond the gene matches. Inclusive of the bounding cysteine and phenylalanine, the CDR3 is 15 residues long. The CDR3 DNA has 45 bases and is translated from base 1. Via the germline V gene (reference sequence), CDR1 is MNHEY and CDR2 SMNVEV. Library preparation employed 5' RACE. The sequencer was an Illumina HiSeq 2000. A universal primer binding site was introduced by template switching, and a unique molecular identifier was present in the final cDNA, enabling accurate counting of TCR cDNA molecules. Specific primers in the conserved constant-segment region were used to synthesize first-strand cDNA for TCR alpha and beta chains. To control for contamination, every cDNA library carried two barcodes: a SMART-Mk sample barcode plus Illumina barcodes. TruSeq adapter sequences and Illumina sample barcodes were added in two successive PCR steps. TCR alpha and beta cDNA libraries were sequenced on the Illumina HiSeq platform with custom primers. The study's own analysis went as follows. Unique molecular identifiers were extracted from raw reads with MiGEC, and CDR3 positions were determined with MiXCR. Recombination models were inferred per individual with the repgenHMM and IGoR tools using an EM algorithm. Shared clonotypes were analyzed with the tcR package in R, and sharing was normalized by the product of cloneset sizes. To study raw recombination without the effects of thymic and clonal selection, out-of-frame nonproductive sequences were analyzed. TCRdb passed the public sequencing reads through fastp at Q25 and MiXCR, retaining productive beta sequences. Every entry covers one CDR3 protein and lists the most common genes and DNA from its rows. TCRdb's processing, not the study's, gives the V and J calls here. The sample table lists around 1.7 million distinct CDR3 sequences, less than 40% of them with a count of one. The ten largest account for under 0.35% of the sample.

Only healthy Caucasian donors were included. The sample taken for sequencing was cord blood. The chain is encoded by TRBV27 joined to TRBJ2-7, with 10 junctional bases fitting TRBD1. The source of this sequence is a newborn girl in good health. Here the CDR3 is given as CASSVTGGPPYEQYF. The nucleotides are TGTGCCAGCAGTGTGACAGGGGGCCCTCCCTACGAGCAGTACTTC.